One and the same sample provided the 6 T cell receptor beta chains below, sequenced in a study of blood T cell repertoires in COVID-19. The data were produced by immunoSEQ multiplex PCR, yet TCRdb's version contains in-frame clones alone and is incomplete. The sample has 110,000 to 150,000 clones; around nine tenths are singletons. Material for sequencing was peripheral blood. The receptors here all came from a woman aged 45-59 years with acute or convalescent COVID-19.

The chain joins TRBV6-6 to TRBJ1-2; D possibly corresponds to TRBD1 (5 bases). The CDR3 runs to 13 residues. CDR1 and CDR2 (germline): MNHNY, SVGAGI (reference sequence). V lost 6 bases and J lost 1, with 9 bases in between. The DNA for the CDR3 is TGTGCCAGCAGCCTGACAGATAACTATGGCTACACCTTC. It encodes CASSLTDNYGYTF.

The J gene is TRBJ1-1, the V gene TRBV27, with a possible D match to TRBD1 (5 bases). Trimming left V 3 bases short and J 0 bases short, with 14 bases between. This CDR3 is built from 16 residues. Per the germline V gene, CDR1 is MNHEY and CDR2 is SMNVEV (reference sequence). For the CDR3, the DNA is TGTGCCAGCAGTTTGGTTCGAGCGGGGGTGAACACTGAAGCTTTCTTT. It codes for CASSLVRAGVNTEAFF.

The V call is TRBV2, the J call TRBJ1-5, with TRBD1 identical over 9 bases. This CDR3 comprises 14 residues. V shed 6 bases and J 7 bases; nucleotides not matched to a gene: 7. Germline assignment: CDR1 SNHLY and CDR2 FYNNEI. CDR3 residues: CASSPGTGWQPQHF. In nucleotides, the CDR3 is TGTGCCAGCAGCCCCGGGACAGGGTGGCAGCCCCAGCATTTT.

J is TRBJ1-3 and V is TRBV27; tentatively, D is TRBD1 (5 bases). This CDR3 contains 18 residues. Germline assignment: CDR1 MNHEY and CDR2 SMNVEV (reference sequence). The V gene lost 3 bases and the J gene lost 1 base, with 19 bases spanning the gap. The CDR3 is CASSFPPHGAGSGNTIYF. The CDR3 DNA reads as TGTGCCAGCAGTTTCCCCCCCCACGGTGCAGGGTCTGGAAACACCATATATTTT.

CDR3 sequence (DNA): TGTGCCAGCAGCCTGGACAGGGACTTCGGGCCCCAGCATTTT. As protein: CASSLDRDFGPQHF. This chain uses TRBV7-2 with TRBJ1-5, with 8 bases matching TRBD1. CDR1 is SGHTA and CDR2 is FQGNSA in the germline V gene. CDR3 length: 14 amino acids. The V segment lost 5 bases and the J segment 9 bases; nucleotides outside the gene matches: 9.

This clone was recorded only once. V and J are TRBV27 and TRBJ2-5; TRBD2 matches 16 bases. Germline assignment: CDR1 MNHEY and CDR2 SMNVEV (reference sequence). V dropped 3 bases and J dropped 6; count of bases not matched to a gene: 4. This CDR3 region has 16 residues. In nucleotides, the CDR3 is TGTGCCAGCAGTTTTGGGACTAGCGGGAGGGGCAAGACCCAGTACTTC. This codes for CASSFGTSGRGKTQYF.